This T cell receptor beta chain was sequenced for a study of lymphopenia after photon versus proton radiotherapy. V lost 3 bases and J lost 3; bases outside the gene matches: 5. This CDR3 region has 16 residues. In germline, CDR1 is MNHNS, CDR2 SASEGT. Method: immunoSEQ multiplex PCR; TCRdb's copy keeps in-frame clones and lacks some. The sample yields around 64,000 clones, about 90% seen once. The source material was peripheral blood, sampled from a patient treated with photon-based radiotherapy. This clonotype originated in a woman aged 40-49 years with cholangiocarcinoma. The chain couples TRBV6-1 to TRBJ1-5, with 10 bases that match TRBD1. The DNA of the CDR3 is TGTGCCAGCAGTGAGGGGACAGGGGTACTCAATCAGCCCCAGCATTTT. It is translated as CASSEGTGVLNQPQHF.